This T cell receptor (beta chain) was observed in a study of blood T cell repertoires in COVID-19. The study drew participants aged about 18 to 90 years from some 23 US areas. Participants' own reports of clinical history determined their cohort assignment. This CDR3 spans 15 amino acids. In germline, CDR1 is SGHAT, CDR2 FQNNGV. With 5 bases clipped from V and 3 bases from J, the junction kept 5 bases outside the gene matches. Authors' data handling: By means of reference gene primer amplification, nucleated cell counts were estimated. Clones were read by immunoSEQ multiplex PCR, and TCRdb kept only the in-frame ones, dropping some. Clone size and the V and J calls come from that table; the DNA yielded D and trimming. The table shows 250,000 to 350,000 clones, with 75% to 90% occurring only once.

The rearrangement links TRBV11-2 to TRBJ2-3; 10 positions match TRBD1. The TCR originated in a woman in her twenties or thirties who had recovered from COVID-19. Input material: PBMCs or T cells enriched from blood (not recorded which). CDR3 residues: CASSPPGQGTDTQYF. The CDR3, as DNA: TGTGCCAGCAGCCCCCCGGGACAGGGGACAGATACGCAGTATTTT.